A single T cell receptor (beta chain) is shown here with its context. V lost 3 bases to trimming and J lost 3 bases; unmatched junction nucleotides: 9. CDR3 size: 17 residues. Germline V lookup: CDR1 LNHNV, CDR2 YYDKDF (reference sequence). The record originates from a study of T cell changes during pregnancy in multiple sclerosis. Here immunoSEQ multiplex PCR was the method, and the copy in TCRdb shows in-frame clones only, minus some. Of some 27,000 clones listed, 75% to 90% are singletons. This sequence was found in a female donor with multiple sclerosis, enrolled in a pregnancy study. The source material was CD4+ T cells from peripheral blood mononuclear cells, sampled in the second trimester of pregnancy. The chain employs TRBV15 and TRBJ2-5; 11 bases agree with TRBD1. The CDR3 spells CATSSAGTGGWEETQYF. The CDR3 DNA is TGTGCCACCAGCAGCGCGGGGACAGGGGGGTGGGAAGAGACCCAGTACTTC.